Below, 16 T cell receptor beta chains from the same sample are listed, as sequenced in a study of T cell repertoires in cytomegalovirus infection. MiXCR, applied by TCRdb to the reads, yields one record per CDR3 protein. The sample contains approximately 750,000 distinct CDR3 sequences, 35% to 40% of which appear only once. The sequencing input was PBMCs. The receptor set was obtained from a human donor in good health (CMV status not recorded). Some clones in this sample may be carry-over from other donors' samples.

This clonotype appeared a few times. The chain is built from TRBV24-1 and TRBJ2-1, with 8 bases fitting TRBD2. CDR1 KGHDR and CDR2 SFDVKD come from the germline V gene. The CDR3 runs 17 residues. V lost 5 bases and J lost 2; bases outside the gene matches: 10. The CDR3 DNA reads as TGTGCCACCAGTGGGGTTCCCCAAGCGGGAGCCTACAATGAGCAGTTCTTC. Residues: CATSGVPQAGAYNEQFF.

The V call is TRBV12-3 or TRBV12-4, the J call TRBJ1-1, with TRBD1 matching 10 bases. This CDR3 contains 14 residues. J lost 4 bases, V lost 8 bases, and 7 bases had no gene match. The CDR3 DNA follows: TGTGCCAGCGGACAGGGGGTTGGTGGCACTGAAGCTTTCTTT. This codes for CASGQGVGGTEAFF.

Notes on this clonotype: Mismatch with germline at one junction end may stem from a read error. J is TRBJ1-2 and V is TRBV29-1; D not resolved. The germline CDR1 and CDR2 sequences are SQVTM and ANQGSEA. The CDR3 spans 12 residues. The CDR3 nucleotides read TGCAGCGTTGCCGCGCGGACCTATGTCTACACCTTC. It codes for CSVAARTYVYTF.

A few counts support this clonotype. The chain uses TRBV7-8 and TRBJ2-5; possibly TRBD2 for D (5 bases). Germline CDR1 and CDR2: SGHVS and FQNEAQ. Trimming took off 1 base at V and 5 bases at J, with 17 bases between the two ends. The CDR3 extends over 16 amino acids. This chain's CDR3 is CASSLGAGRPVETQYF. The CDR3 DNA reads TGTGCCAGCAGCTTAGGTGCGGGTCGGCCGGTGGAGACCCAGTACTTC.

The chain joins TRBV4-1 to TRBJ1-1; D is possibly TRBD1 (6 bases). Trimming left V 4 bases short and J 6 bases short, with 18 bases between. CDR3 length equals 15 residues. Germline CDR1 reads MGHRA; CDR2 reads YSYEKL. The CDR3 bases are TGCGCCAGCAGCCTAAGACAGGCCTGGGAGGCTGAAGCTTTCTTT. It translates to CASSLRQAWEAEAFF.

With respect to this clonotype: A much larger clone differs by one base, so this may be a read error. Since no conserved phenylalanine or tryptophan closes the CDR3, a read error is the likely cause. The genes are TRBV7-2 and TRBJ2-1; 11 bases are a match to TRBD2. V shed 2 bases and J 10 bases; nucleotides not matched to a gene: 4. This CDR3 contains 14 residues. Per germline, CDR1 SGHTA and CDR2 FQGNSA. The CDR3 bases are TGTGCCAGCAGCTTACCGACTAGCGGGGCCGAGCAGTTCTTA. It specifies CASSLPTSGAEQFL.

Details on this clonotype: A clone one base away is much larger, so this may be a read error. The chain joins TRBV4-1 to TRBJ2-7; maybe TRBD1 (5 bases). This CDR3 region has 13 residues. V was pared by 3 bases and J by 3 bases, with 9 bases between. Per germline, CDR1 MGHRA and CDR2 YSYEKL. The CDR3 nucleotides read TGCGCCAGCAGCCACGTAGGGGACTACGAGCAGTACTTC. Its translation is CASSHVGDYEQYF.

The chain recombines TRBV12-3 or TRBV12-4 with TRBJ2-7; a weak D match, TRBD2 (5 bases). Trimming cost V 3 bases and J 7 bases, with 13 bases left between them. This CDR3 has 13 residues. The CDR3 protein is CASSFRSSGEQYF. CDR3 in DNA: TGTGCCAGCAGTTTTCGCAGCTCGGGGGAGCAGTACTTC.

The chain's CDR3 is CASSGTGERYTEAFF. The CDR3 DNA sequence: TGTGCCAGTAGTGGGACAGGGGAGAGGTACACTGAAGCTTTCTTT. The gene calls are TRBV19 and TRBJ1-1, with 10 bases lining up with TRBD1. The V gene end was trimmed by 5 bases and the J gene end by 3 bases; junction bases not matched to a gene: 6. The CDR3 extends over 15 amino acids. Germline values: CDR1 LNHDA, CDR2 SQIVND (reference sequence).

The J gene is TRBJ1-5, the V gene TRBV19; weak D call: TRBD1 (6 bases). The J call could be wrong; TRBJ2-3 is a better fit for the DNA end. The CDR3 sequence is 17 residues long. The germline V gene has CDR1 LNHDA and CDR2 SQIVND (reference sequence). As DNA, the CDR3 is TGTGCCAGTAGGGGGGCAGGGTACGCGAGAAGCAATCAGCCCCAGTATTTT. Protein product: CASRGAGYARSNQPQYF.

The gene calls are TRBV28 and TRBJ2-1, with D possibly called TRBD1 or TRBD2 (5 bases each). The CDR3 contains 15 residues. CDR1 MDHEN and CDR2 SYDVKM come from the germline V gene. The ends were cut back, 2 bases at V and 0 bases at J, with 8 bases in the middle. The CDR3 spells CASSLKGSSYNEQFF. The CDR3 coding sequence is TGTGCCAGCAGTTTAAAGGGGAGCTCCTACAATGAGCAGTTCTTC.

The sample holds many counts of this clonotype. The rearrangement joins TRBV7-2 to TRBJ2-7, with D perhaps matching TRBD1 or TRBD2 (5 bases each). Trimming left V 5 bases short and J 0 bases short, with 14 bases between. The germline gives CDR1 SGHTA, CDR2 FQGNSA. The CDR3 has 15 residues. The CDR3 protein is CASSMDGTSSYEQYF. DNA for the CDR3: TGTGCCAGCAGCATGGATGGGACGAGCTCCTACGAGCAGTACTTC.

This clonotype was observed a handful of times. The V call is TRBV28, the J call TRBJ2-5; D gene ambiguous. Between the trimmed V and J ends, which lost 6 bases and 7 bases, there was a span of 18 bases. The CDR3 spans 14 residues. Germline V gene lookup returns CDR1 MDHEN and CDR2 SYDVKM. The CDR3 nucleotides read TGTGCCAGCAGGCGTCCCAACTTTTGGGGGACCCAGTACTTC. As protein: CASRRPNFWGTQYF.

The rearrangement links TRBV6-1 to TRBJ1-5; D is undetermined. The V and J ends lost 7 bases and 3 bases respectively, with 13 bases between them. This CDR3 spans 14 amino acids. CDR1 and CDR2 (germline): MNHNS, SASEGT. In DNA form, the CDR3 reads TGTGCCAGCATTGATGAGGGATACAATCAGCCCCAGCATTTT. Translating gives CASIDEGYNQPQHF.

A word on this clonotype: A read error may explain this, as a much larger clone is one base away. The chain is built from TRBV7-9 and TRBJ1-3; no clear D gene. CDR3 length equals 16 residues. The germline V gene encodes CDR1 SEHNR and CDR2 FQNEAQ (reference sequence). In DNA form, the CDR3 reads TGTGCCAGCAGCTTCCGCAGGACTACGCGAGGAAAAACCATATATTTT. Residues: CASSFRRTTRGKTIYF.

The sample holds a few counts of this clonotype. V gene TRBV5-1 combines with J gene TRBJ2-5, with TRBD2 as a possible D gene (5 bases). This CDR3 contains 14 residues. Deletions cut 4 bases from V and 7 bases from J, with 17 bases between. Looked up from germline, CDR1 is SGHRS and CDR2 is YFSETQ. The CDR3 spells CASSARPGLGTQYF. In DNA form, the CDR3 reads TGCGCCAGCAGCGCGAGACCGGGGTTAGGGACCCAGTACTTC.